A single sample is the source of the 26 T cell receptor delta chains below, sequenced in a study of γδ T cells in repeated Plasmodium falciparum infection. Vgamma9/Vdelta2+ and Vdelta2-negative gammadelta T cells were flow-sorted from PBMC for bulk sequencing. TCRdb re-called the multiplex PCR reads via CATT. This sample has about 93,000 delta-chain clones; 0.95% to 1% occur once, and the top ten carry more than 9%. Sequenced material: gamma-delta T cells from blood. The source of these receptors is a pool of human donors (malaria-infected and uninfected, not separated).

To note about this clone: A far larger clone is only one base removed, so a read error is likely. The sample holds other DNA sequences that translate to the same CDR3. The chain links TRDV1 to TRDJ1; D is perhaps TRDD2 (6 bases). V gave up 5 bases and J gave up 1 base, with 23 bases separating them. This CDR3 is built from 18 residues. In germline, CDR1 is TSWWSYY, CDR2 QGS. Here the CDR3 reads CALGPPPSIVGVTDKLIF. CDR3 nucleotides: TGTGCTCTTGGGCCCCCTCCTTCCATCGTAGGAGTCACCGATAAACTCATCTTT.

For this clone: Only one base separates this from a far larger clonotype, so it likely reflects a read error. This same CDR3 is encoded by further DNA sequences in the sample. The chain recombines TRDV1 with TRDJ1; possible D gene TRDD3, 5 bases. TCRdb gives no J gene; it was assigned here by matching the DNA to germline. The germline V gene encodes CDR1 TSWWSYY and CDR2 QGS. CDR3 size: 19 residues. V lost 0 bases, J lost 0 bases, and 20 bases lay in between. CDR3 sequence: CALGELLSPRWGYTDKLIF. CDR3 sequence (DNA): TGTGCTCTTGGGGAACTACTCTCACCCCGATGGGGTTACACCGATAAACTCATCTTT.

This clone was seen ten or more times. The protein TCRdb gives is from a much larger clone and does not agree with this DNA's translation at residue 9, likely a read error; the protein shown here comes from the DNA. This chain joins TRDV3 and TRDJ1; 8 positions match TRDD2. Germline assignment: CDR1 TVYSNPD and CDR2 GDNSRS (reference sequence). CDR3 size: 20 residues. Losses at the gene ends were 1 base for V and 2 bases for J; bases not matched to a gene: 24. The DNA of the CDR3 is TGTGCCTTTACTGGCCTTCCTATTACCGTTAGCCCAAGAACGACCGATAAACTCATCTTT. It specifies CAFTGLPITVSPRTTDKLIF.

The table lists this clone with many counts. The rearrangement links TRDV1 to TRDJ1; 9 nucleotides line up with TRDD2. This CDR3 has 21 residues. Germline V lookup: CDR1 TSWWSYY, CDR2 QGS. Trimming at V came to 3 bases and at J to 0 bases, leaving 20 bases not matched to a gene. The CDR3 region is CALGEHLPTIRLRSDTDKLIF. CDR3 bases: TGTGCTCTTGGGGAGCACCTTCCTACAATTCGACTCCGATCGGACACCGATAAACTCATCTTT.

In this sample, this clone turned up a few times. TCRdb lists the protein of a much larger clone for this DNA, which differs at residue 23, so this is likely a read error; the protein given here is translated from the DNA itself. J is TRDJ1 and V is TRDV1, with 9 positions matching TRDD3. Here the J gene was assigned by germline matching of the DNA, as TCRdb has none. The CDR3 runs to 30 residues. V lost 3 bases, J lost 4 bases, and 51 bases stayed unmatched. Per germline, CDR1 TSWWSYY and CDR2 QGS. This CDR3 is CALGEIGRQDTFHFLYRRIWGIALLDKLIF. CDR3 sequence (DNA): TGTGCTCTTGGGGAGATTGGCCGTCAAGATACCTTTCATTTCCTGTACCGGAGGATTTGGGGGATAGCGTTACTCGATAAACTCATCTTT.

Worth noting for this clone: TCRdb records a much larger clone's protein for this DNA, with a difference at residue 16 that likely arises from a read error; the protein given is the translation of the DNA. DNA for the CDR3: TGTGCTCTTGGGGAACACACTTCCCTCTGGGGGATACACGCCGATGAACTCATCTTT. It specifies CALGEHTSLWGIHADELIF. The V gene is TRDV1, the J gene TRDJ1; TRDD3 agrees at 11 bases. The germline gives CDR1 TSWWSYY, CDR2 QGS. The CDR3 runs to 19 residues.

Turning to this clone: For this DNA, TCRdb reports the protein of a much larger clone, which diverges at residue 17, most likely from a read error; the protein presented here is translated directly from the DNA. J is TRDJ1 and V is TRDV1; TRDD2 or TRDD3 may be the D gene (7 bases each). TCRdb carries no J gene annotation; the J gene was assigned here by matching the DNA with germline. The CDR3 is made up of 20 amino acids. The germline CDR1 and CDR2 sequences are TSWWSYY and QGS. DNA for the CDR3: TGTGCTCTTGGGGACAACTTCCTAGTTGGGTGGGGGACCCACACCGATAGACTCATCTTT. It yields the protein CALGDNFLVGWGTHTDRLIF.

This clone turned up a few times. A read error likely explains this, since a far larger clone differs by one base. Other DNA sequences from this sample encode an identical CDR3 as well. The rearrangement uses TRDV1 and TRDJ1; 8 bases fit TRDD3. As TCRdb names no J gene, one was assigned here on the basis of a DNA match to germline. There are 19 residues in the CDR3. V gave up 5 bases and J gave up 2 bases; unmatched junction bases: 19. Germline CDR1 reads TSWWSYY; CDR2 reads QGS. CDR3 residues: CALGKNPGDKMGRTDKLIF. CDR3 nucleotides: TGTGCTCTTGGGAAAAATCCGGGGGATAAAATGGGAAGGACCGATAAACTCATCTTT.

This clone turned up a few times. A far larger clone is one base from this, pointing to a likely read error. Other DNA sequences in this sample translate to the same CDR3. The rearrangement links TRDV2 to TRDJ1, with 7 bases matching TRDD3. Germline assignment: CDR1 GEAIGNYY and CDR2 EKD. The CDR3 extends over 19 amino acids. V dropped 0 bases and J dropped 0; count of bases not matched to a gene: 15. The CDR3 coding sequence is TGTGCCTGTGACACCGGGGGCTGGGGGTACCCTTCGTACACCGATAAACTCATCTTT. Translated, it gives CACDTGGWGYPSYTDKLIF.

In the case of this clone: A read error is the likely source, as a far larger clone sits one nucleotide away. At the DNA level, this CDR3 is encoded by other sequences in the same sample as well. The V gene reported is TRDV1; the J gene is uncalled; TRDD3, the D gene given by the table, was not confirmed from the DNA. Germline CDR1 reads TSWWSYY; CDR2 reads QGS. The CDR3 contains 22 residues. DNA for the CDR3: TGTGCTCTTGGGCGAACGTGGGGGATACGCGTTTCGAGCTCCTGGGACACCCGACAGATGTTCTTC. Protein: CALGRTWGIRVSSSWDTRQMFF.

This clone was counted only a few times. It is likely a read error: a sequence one base away is far more abundant. The same CDR3 arises from other DNA sequences in this sample as well. The V gene is TRDV3, the J gene TRDJ1; TRDD3 might be the D (5 bases). This CDR3 comprises 19 residues. Germline CDR1 is TVYSNPD and CDR2 is GDNSRS (reference sequence). The V end lost 5 bases, the J end lost 1 base, and 32 bases lay between the germline ends. The CDR3 protein is CAIRAHSELCESATDKLIF. The CDR3 DNA reads TGTGCCATACGTGCTCATTCTGAATTGTGCGAAAGCGCCACCGATAAACTCATCTTT.

As for this clone: Translating this DNA gives a protein that differs at residue 15 from the TCRdb one, which belongs to a much larger clone; a read error is likely, and the protein shown is this translation. The rearrangement joins TRDV2 to TRDJ1; tentative D call: TRDD2 (6 bases). Germline matching of the DNA provided the J gene here, since TCRdb leaves it blank. The CDR3 covers 19 residues. From germline, CDR1 is GEAIGNYY and CDR2 EKD. In nucleotides, the CDR3 is TGTGCCTGTGACAACTCCTACGCGGCTGCCCATAAAGACACCAATAAACTCATCTTT. The encoded protein is CACDNSYAAAHKDTNKLIF.

This clone has ten or more counts. This DNA's translation differs at residue 16 from TCRdb's protein, which comes from a much larger clone; a read error is likely, and the protein shown is translated from the DNA. The rearrangement links TRDV1 to TRDJ1, with TRDD3 matching over 7 bases. The CDR3 sequence is 19 residues long. CDR1 is TSWWSYY, CDR2 QGS, per germline. The CDR3: CALGDSHRSGYVYTDELIF. The CDR3 nucleotides read TGTGCTCTTGGGGACTCCCATCGAAGTGGATACGTATACACCGATGAACTCATCTTT.

This clone was observed a few times. This DNA's translation and the protein TCRdb lists, from a much larger clone, do not match at residue 12, likely due to a read error; the protein shown is translated from the DNA. This chain uses TRDV1 with TRDJ1; 8 bases are shared with TRDD3. J lost 1 base, V lost 3 bases, and 28 bases had no gene match. CDR1 is TSWWSYY and CDR2 is QGS in the germline V gene. The CDR3 loop spans 23 amino acids. The CDR3 spells CALGDPSFLRRAGGTGPTDKLIF. The CDR3 nucleotides are TGTGCTCTTGGGGACCCCTCATTCCTAAGGCGAGCTGGGGGAACGGGTCCCACCGATAAACTCATCTTT.

A note on this clone: A far larger clone lies a single base away; this is likely a read error. Different DNA sequences within this sample yield the same CDR3. The CDR3 bases are TGTGCCTGTGATGGGCCCAAGAACGAATACTGGGGAGCCGATAAACTCATCTTT. Translated: CACDGPKNEYWGADKLIF. The chain joins TRDV2 to TRDJ1; 7 positions match TRDD3. In the absence of a J gene in TCRdb, the DNA was matched to germline to assign it here. Germline V gives CDR1 GEAIGNYY, CDR2 EKD. CDR3 length: 18 amino acids. V shed 4 bases and J 3 bases; nucleotides not matched to a gene: 19.

Note on this clone: It is likely a read error: a sequence one base away is far more abundant. Other DNA sequences in this sample translate to the same CDR3. This CDR3 is CALGEPTRLGDTLAQLFF. For the CDR3, the DNA is TGTGCTCTTGGGGAGCCTACCCGACTGGGGGATACATTGGCACAACTCTTCTTT. This chain uses TRDV1 with TRDJ2; 12 bases agree with TRDD3. Assignment of the J gene here rests on matching the DNA to germline, because TCRdb gives none. This CDR3 has 18 amino acids. Germline values: CDR1 TSWWSYY, CDR2 QGS. Trimming at V came to 3 bases and at J to 8 bases, leaving 13 bases not matched to a gene.

This clone has only a few counts. The protein given by TCRdb reflects a much larger clone and differs at residue 3 from this DNA's translation, likely from a read error; the protein shown is the DNA's translation. The chain links TRDV1 to TRDJ1, with D possibly being TRDD3 (6 bases). In the absence of a J gene in TCRdb, the DNA was matched to germline to assign it here. In germline, CDR1 is TSWWSYY, CDR2 QGS. CDR3 length: 14 residues. The CDR3 loop reads CAPGAPAPPDKLIF. CDR3 bases: TGTGCTCCTGGGGCCCCAGCACCGCCCGATAAACTCATCTTT.

This clone was counted ten times or more. J is TRDJ1 and V is TRDV2, with TRDD3 identical over 12 bases. This CDR3 spans 16 amino acids. Unmatched junction bases numbered 7, after V lost 3 bases and J lost 3 bases. Germline CDR1 reads GEAIGNYY; CDR2 reads EKD. In DNA, the CDR3 is TGTGCCTGTGACCCTGTACTGGGGGATACTGCCGATAAACTCATCTTT. Protein: CACDPVLGDTADKLIF.

This clone showed up just a few times. The amino acid sequence in TCRdb belongs to a much larger clone and departs from this DNA's translation at residue 11, likely a sequencing read error; the sequence shown is translated from the DNA. The V gene is TRDV2, the J gene TRDJ1; TRDD1 is a possible D gene (6 bases). The J gene, not given by TCRdb, was assigned here from a germline match of the nucleotide sequence. Germline assignment: CDR1 GEAIGNYY and CDR2 EKD. The CDR3 covers 14 residues. V was pared by 0 bases and J by 10 bases, with 17 bases between. The CDR3 here is CACDTVEGPNRLIF. The CDR3 DNA reads as TGTGCCTGTGACACCGTCGAGGGCCCAAATAGACTCATCTTT.

About this clone itself: This likely came from a read error, as a far larger clone is one base away. This CDR3 is also generated by other DNA sequences in the sample. This sequence joins TRDV1 and TRDJ1; the match to TRDD3 covers 10 bases. This CDR3 comprises 22 residues. Germline assignment: CDR1 TSWWSYY and CDR2 QGS. The CDR3 spells CALGELPPPVLGDATYTDKLIF. In nucleotides, the CDR3 is TGTGCTCTGGGGGAACTTCCCCCCCCAGTACTGGGGGATGCAACGTACACCGATAAACTCATCTTT.

This clone was recorded at least ten times. TCRdb has a much larger clone's protein, which differs at residue 15 from the translation of this DNA, likely because of a read error; what is shown is the protein translated from the DNA. Here the V gene is TRDV2, but the J gene went uncalled; TRDD3, the table's D call, lacks a check against the DNA. The CDR3 sequence is 17 residues long. CDR1 and CDR2 (germline): GEAIGNYY, EKD. For the CDR3, the DNA is TGTGCCTGTGACCCGTTGGGGGATATGGACTACACCGATAAACCCATCTTT. Its protein is CACDPLGDMDYTDKPIF.

There are a few counts of this clone. The mismatch at residue 5 between this DNA's translation and the TCRdb protein of a much larger clone likely reflects a read error; the protein shown is translated from the DNA. This CDR3 reads CALGDVYLYDLWSDKLIF. For the CDR3, the DNA is TGTGCTCTTGGGGATGTCTATCTCTACGACCTTTGGTCCGATAAACTCATCTTT. The J gene is TRDJ1, the V gene TRDV1; the D is unclear. CDR1 and CDR2 from the germline V gene are TSWWSYY and QGS. The V end was cut by 3 bases, the J end by 3 bases, with 23 bases between. There are 18 residues in the CDR3.

This clone ranks as medium-sized (0.01 to 0.1%). Distinct nucleotide sequences in the sample also encode this CDR3. The V gene is TRDV1, the J gene TRDJ4, with 11 bases that match TRDD3. Trimming cost V 3 bases and J 2 bases; bases outside gene matches: 44. The CDR3 extends over 28 amino acids. Per the germline V gene, CDR1 is TSWWSYY and CDR2 is QGS. The CDR3 here is CALGDTLRGLPVPGWGIRRDSPERPLIF. CDR3 nucleotides: TGTGCTCTTGGGGACACTTTGAGGGGCCTTCCTGTACCTGGATGGGGGATACGCCGAGATTCCCCCGAGAGACCCCTGATCTTT.

Remarks on this clone: TCRdb attributes to this sequence the protein of a much larger clone, which differs from the DNA translation at residue 5; a read error is likely, and the protein displayed is translated from the DNA. The chain is built from TRDV1 and TRDJ1; 7 bases match TRDD3. Trimming took 3 bases from V and 0 from J; bases not matched to a gene: 16. The length of the CDR3 is 19 residues. Germline loops: CDR1 TSWWSYY, CDR2 QGS. The CDR3 DNA is TGTGCTCTTGGGGAGATGGACTGGGGTCCCCGGGCCTACACCGATAAACTCATCTTT. It codes for CALGEMDWGPRAYTDKLIF.

There are many counts of this clone. The TCRdb record carries a much larger clone's protein, which differs from this DNA's translation at residue 5; a read error is the likely cause, and the protein listed here is the DNA translation. The rearrangement uses TRDV2 and TRDJ1; 11 bases match TRDD3. TCRdb offers no J gene call, so here the DNA was matched to germline to obtain one. The V gene end was trimmed by 2 bases and the J gene end by 0 bases; junction bases not matched to a gene: 16. The length of the CDR3 is 20 residues. CDR1 and CDR2 (germline): GEAIGNYY, EKD. The CDR3 reads CACDRVSVLGDSPYTDKLIF. DNA of the CDR3: TGTGCCTGTGACAGGGTCTCGGTACTGGGGGATAGCCCGTACACCGATAAACTCATCTTT.

In regard to this clone: A far larger clone is a single base away, which makes a read error likely. Other nucleotide sequences from this sample produce the same CDR3. The chain recombines TRDV1 with TRDJ1; TRDD3 is a possible D gene (5 bases). TCRdb does not report a J gene; here it was assigned by matching the DNA to germline references. The CDR3 loop spans 16 amino acids. Germline V CDR1 and CDR2: TSWWSYY, QGS. Trimming cost V 3 bases and J 3 bases, with 17 bases left between them. The CDR3 DNA sequence: TGTGCTCTTGGGGAGCTCGCCCGGGATCCCCCCGATAAACTCATCTTT. Protein sequence: CALGELARDPPDKLIF.